This T cell receptor (beta chain) is from a study of blood T cell repertoires in COVID-19. Losses at the gene ends were 3 bases for V and 2 bases for J; bases not matched to a gene: 10. The CDR3 has 17 amino acids. Germline V CDR1 and CDR2: LGHNA, YNFKEQ. How the authors handled the data: Amplification with reference gene primers provided the estimates of nucleated cell counts. Profiling relied on immunoSEQ multiplex PCR, and the TCRdb table lists in-frame clones only, not all of them. D and trimming were read from the DNA, whereas the V and J calls and clone size are those reported in that table. The sample holds some 220,000 clones, 80% to 85% seen once.

This TCR came from a woman in her seventies with COVID-19, enrolled during active disease. The specimen was peripheral blood. This sequence joins TRBV4-2 and TRBJ2-5; 9 bases match TRBD1. The CDR3 sequence is CASSQKLGTGLQETQYF. CDR3 in DNA: TGTGCCAGCAGCCAGAAACTGGGGACAGGGCTTCAAGAGACCCAGTACTTC.